This T cell receptor (beta chain) was captured in a study of metastatic and nonmetastatic thyroid tumors. As for the study in general: For malignant and benign thyroid patients, tumor or nodule tissue and blood were the sources whose repertoires were compared.

This clone was seen ten or more times. The antigen remains unidentified. Study-wide results and caveats: Relative to benign nodules, malignant thyroid tumors were reportedly characterized by significantly elevated TCR beta diversity in blood and tumor.

Not a single patient had been given any form of treatment at any point before undergoing thyroid surgery. J gave up 7 bases and V 4 bases, and 13 bases lay outside the gene matches. From germline, CDR1 is DFQATT and CDR2 SNEGSKA (reference sequence). This CDR3 is built from 14 residues. Original handling: Construction of a distant-metastasis classifier for papillary thyroid cancer relied on CDR3 differences across clinicopathological groups. Via MiXCR, TCRdb re-called the PCR reads. The V and J calls reflect TCRdb's pipeline rather than the authors' work. The data contain 23,000 or so clones, 20% to 25% of them singletons.

The source is a male donor with papillary thyroid cancer or a benign thyroid nodule (not recorded which). Some clones in this sample may be carry-over from other donors' samples. The sample comprised blood. The chain combines TRBV20-1 with TRBJ2-7, with 7 nucleotides matching TRBD2. DNA of the CDR3: TGCAGTGCTATCCGGACGGGGTTGGGGGGGGAGCAGTACTTC. Its translation: CSAIRTGLGGEQYF.